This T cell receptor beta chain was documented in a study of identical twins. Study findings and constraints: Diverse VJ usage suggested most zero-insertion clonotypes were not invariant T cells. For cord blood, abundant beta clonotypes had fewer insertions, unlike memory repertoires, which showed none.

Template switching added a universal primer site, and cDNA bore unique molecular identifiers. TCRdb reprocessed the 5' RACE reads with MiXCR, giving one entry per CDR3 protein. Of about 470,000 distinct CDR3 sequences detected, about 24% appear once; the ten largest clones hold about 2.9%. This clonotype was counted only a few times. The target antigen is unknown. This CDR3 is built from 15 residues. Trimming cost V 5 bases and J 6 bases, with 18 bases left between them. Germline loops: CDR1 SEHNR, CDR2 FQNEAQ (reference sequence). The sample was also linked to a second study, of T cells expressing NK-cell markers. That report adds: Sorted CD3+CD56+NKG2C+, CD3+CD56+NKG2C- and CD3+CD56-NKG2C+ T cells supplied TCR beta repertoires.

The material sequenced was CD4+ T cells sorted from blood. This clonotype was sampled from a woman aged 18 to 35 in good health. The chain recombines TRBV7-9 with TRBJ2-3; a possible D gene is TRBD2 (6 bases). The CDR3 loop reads CASSPWRALGDTQYF. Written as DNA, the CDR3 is TGTGCCAGCAGCCCCTGGAGGGCCTTAGGGGATACGCAGTATTTT.